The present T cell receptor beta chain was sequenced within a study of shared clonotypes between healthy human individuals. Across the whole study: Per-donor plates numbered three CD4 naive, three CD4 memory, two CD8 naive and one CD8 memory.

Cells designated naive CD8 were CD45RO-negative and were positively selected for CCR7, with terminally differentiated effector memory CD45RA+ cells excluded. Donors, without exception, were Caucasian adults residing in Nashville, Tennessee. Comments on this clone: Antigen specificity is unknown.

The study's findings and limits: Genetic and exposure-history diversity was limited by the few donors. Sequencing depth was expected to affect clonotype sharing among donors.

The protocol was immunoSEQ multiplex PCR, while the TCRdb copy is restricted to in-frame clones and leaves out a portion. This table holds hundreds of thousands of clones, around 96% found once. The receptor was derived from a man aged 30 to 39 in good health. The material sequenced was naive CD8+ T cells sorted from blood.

CDR3: CASIEGLEKFF. Written as DNA, the CDR3 is TGCGCCAGCATCGAAGGACTAGAGAAGTTCTTC. The chain recombines TRBV10-2 with TRBJ2-1; TRBD2 aligns across 7 bases. CDR3 size: 11 residues. Germline lookup yields CDR1 WSHSY and CDR2 SAAADI. V shed 7 bases, J shed 14 bases, and the junction held 8 bases outside the gene matches.